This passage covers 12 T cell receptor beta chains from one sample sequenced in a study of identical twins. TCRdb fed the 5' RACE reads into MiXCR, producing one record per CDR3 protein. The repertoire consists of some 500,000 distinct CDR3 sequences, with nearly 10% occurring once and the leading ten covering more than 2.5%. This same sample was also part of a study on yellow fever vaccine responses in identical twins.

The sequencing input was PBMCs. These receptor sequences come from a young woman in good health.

The DNA for the CDR3 is TGTGCCAGCAGCCTCATAGCGGGAGTGCCCGGGGAGCTGTTTTTT. The encoded protein is CASSLIAGVPGELFF. The rearrangement joins TRBV12-3 or TRBV12-4 to TRBJ2-2, with 9 bases lining up with TRBD2. V trimming: 6 bases; J trimming: 6 bases; junction bases outside the gene matches: 8. CDR3 length: 15 amino acids.

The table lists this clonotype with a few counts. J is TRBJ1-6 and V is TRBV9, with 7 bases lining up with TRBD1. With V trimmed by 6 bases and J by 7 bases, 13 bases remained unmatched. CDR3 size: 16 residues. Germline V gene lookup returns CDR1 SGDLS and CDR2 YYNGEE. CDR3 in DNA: TGTGCCAGCACCCCCGGGACCGGGACAGCCAATTCACCCCTCCACTTT. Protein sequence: CASTPGTGTANSPLHF.

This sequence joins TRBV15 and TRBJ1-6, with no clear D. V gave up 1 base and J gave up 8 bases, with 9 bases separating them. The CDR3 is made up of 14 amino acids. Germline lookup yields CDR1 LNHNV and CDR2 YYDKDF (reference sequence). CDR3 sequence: CATSRVGSDSPLHF. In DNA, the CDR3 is TGTGCCACCAGCAGAGTAGGTTCGGATTCACCCCTCCACTTT.

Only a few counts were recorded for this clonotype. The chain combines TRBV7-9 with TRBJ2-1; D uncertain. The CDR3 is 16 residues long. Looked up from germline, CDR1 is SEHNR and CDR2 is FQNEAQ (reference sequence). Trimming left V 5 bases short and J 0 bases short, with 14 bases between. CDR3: CASSPSTLGSYNEQFF. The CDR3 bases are TGTGCCAGCAGCCCCTCGACACTTGGCTCCTACAATGAGCAGTTCTTC.

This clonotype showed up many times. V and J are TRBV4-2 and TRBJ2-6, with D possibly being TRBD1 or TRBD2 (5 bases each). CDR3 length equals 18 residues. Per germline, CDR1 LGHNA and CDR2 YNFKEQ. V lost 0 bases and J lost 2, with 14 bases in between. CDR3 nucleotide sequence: TGTGCCAGCAGCCAAGATCTCCAGTTGGGGGCTGGGGCCAACGTCCTGACTTTC. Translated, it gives CASSQDLQLGAGANVLTF.

CDR3 nucleotides: TGCGCCAGCAGCCAAGATCTAGGGGGTCAGGGAGTGTTGTTTTTT. It encodes CASSQDLGGQGVLFF. The chain carries TRBV4-3 and TRBJ2-2; D perhaps matches TRBD1 (6 bases). This CDR3 contains 15 residues. Germline V gives CDR1 LGHNA, CDR2 YSLEER. Trimming pared 0 bases from V and 15 bases from J, leaving 20 bases between.

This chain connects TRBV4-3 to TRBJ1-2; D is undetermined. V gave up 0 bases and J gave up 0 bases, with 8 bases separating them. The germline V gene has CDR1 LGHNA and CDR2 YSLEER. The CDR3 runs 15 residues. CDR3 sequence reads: CASSQDPTSNYGYTF. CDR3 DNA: TGCGCCAGCAGCCAAGACCCGACATCTAACTATGGCTACACCTTC.

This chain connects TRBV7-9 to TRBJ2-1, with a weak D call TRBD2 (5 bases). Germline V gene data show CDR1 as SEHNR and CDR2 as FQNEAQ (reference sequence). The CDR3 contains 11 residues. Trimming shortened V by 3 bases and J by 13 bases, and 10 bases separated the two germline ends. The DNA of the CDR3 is TGTGCCAGCAGCTTCGGACTTGGACAGTTCTTC. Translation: CASSFGLGQFF.

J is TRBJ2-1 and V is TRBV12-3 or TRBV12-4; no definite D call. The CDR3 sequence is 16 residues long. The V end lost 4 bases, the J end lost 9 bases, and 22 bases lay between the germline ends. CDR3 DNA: TGTGCCAGCAGTTCCCCCTTAGGCGGAAGCCCGGGTGAGCAGTTCTTC. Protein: CASSSPLGGSPGEQFF.

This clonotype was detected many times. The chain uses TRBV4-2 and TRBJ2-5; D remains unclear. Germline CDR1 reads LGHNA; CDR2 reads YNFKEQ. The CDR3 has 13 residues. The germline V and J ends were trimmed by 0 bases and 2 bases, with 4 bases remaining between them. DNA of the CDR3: TGTGCCAGCAGCCAAGAATGGCAAGAGACCCAGTACTTC. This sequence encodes CASSQEWQETQYF.

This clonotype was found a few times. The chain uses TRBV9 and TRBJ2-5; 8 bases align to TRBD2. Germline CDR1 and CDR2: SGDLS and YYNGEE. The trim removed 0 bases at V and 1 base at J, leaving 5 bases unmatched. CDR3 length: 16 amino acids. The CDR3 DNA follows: TGTGCCAGCAGCGTAGAATTAGCGGGATTCCAAGAGACCCAGTACTTC. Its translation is CASSVELAGFQETQYF.

CDR3 loop: CASSQAGGLPSSYEQYF. The DNA for the CDR3 is TGCGCCAGCAGCCAAGCCGGGGGGCTACCTAGCTCCTACGAGCAGTACTTC. The chain carries TRBV4-1 and TRBJ2-7; the D gene is possibly TRBD2 (7 bases). CDR1 is MGHRA and CDR2 is YSYEKL in the germline V gene. V dropped 1 base and J dropped 0 bases, with 16 bases sitting between them. The CDR3 consists of 17 residues.